The entry that follows covers one T cell receptor beta chain sequence. What it binds is unknown. The sample is drawn from a study of T cell repertoires in cytomegalovirus infection. For the study at large: Based on public TCR beta signatures, there were indications of CMV infection and of a matching HLA type.

This CDR3 spans 14 amino acids. With V trimmed by 6 bases and J by 8 bases, 8 bases remained unmatched. Study-level points and caveats: Individuals carrying CMV plus the relevant HLA were identified by cumulative frequency of public TCR beta families. It was HLA-C-restricted CMV-specific TCR beta clonotypes that dominated the response ex vivo.

TCRdb itself ran the reads through MiXCR, one entry per CDR3 protein. The table records 150,000 to 200,000 distinct CDR3 sequences, 28% of them present only once. The origin of this receptor is a human donor in good health (CMV status not recorded). Some clones in this sample may be carry-over from other donors' samples. Material: PBMCs. The chain recombines TRBV12-3 or TRBV12-4 with TRBJ2-7; 12 positions agree with TRBD1. This CDR3 reads CASSPGQGARKQYF. In DNA, the CDR3 is TGTGCCAGCAGCCCGGGACAGGGGGCGCGGAAGCAGTACTTC.